The present T cell receptor (beta chain) was sequenced within a study of shared clonotypes between healthy human individuals. Background on the study: Per donor, CD8 memory used one plate, CD8 naive used two, CD4 memory used three and CD4 naive used three.

This CDR3 comprises 16 residues. Trimming took 0 bases from V and 0 from J, leaving 8 bases between them. Whole-study findings and limits: Researchers sampled only blood; tissue repertoires likely differ. Some naive CD4 clonotypes, 4% to 6%, turned up in common across a few donors.

Details on this clone: Its antigen is unknown.

Those who donated, Caucasian adults without exception, all lived in Nashville, Tennessee. The repertoire was sequenced with immunoSEQ multiplex PCR; TCRdb's copy has only in-frame clones and lacks some. The sample lists roughly 2 million clones, approximately 95% occurring once. This chain connects TRBV6-7 to TRBJ2-2; the D is unclear. TRBV6-7 is flagged as an ORF with uncertain function. Sequencing was done on a sample of naive CD4+ T cells sorted from blood. Subset of the sample: CD45RA+ positively selected. The source is a man aged 18 to 30 in good health. CDR3 sequence reads: CASSYSKKANTGELFF. CDR3 coding DNA: TGTGCCAGCAGTTACTCGAAGAAGGCGAACACCGGGGAGCTGTTTTTT.